This TCR beta chain was sequenced during a study of cytomegalovirus exposure and HLA in healthy donors. Study-wide findings and caveats: There were a few CMV-associated chains whose specificity for CMV antigens was confirmed in vitro.

A multiplex PCR was run with 60 Vbeta primers and 13 Jbeta primers. Generated by immunoSEQ multiplex PCR, the TCRdb table keeps only in-frame clones and is missing some. The top ten clones hold about 0.24% of a sample with 150,000 to 200,000 clones, roughly 80% of them seen once. Notes on this clone: Its matching antigen is unknown.

The receptor was isolated from a boy aged 5-17 years in good health and CMV-seronegative. The source material was PBMCs.

The CDR3 DNA reads as TGCAGCGTTCAGGACAGACAGGGAACGAACACCGGGGAGCTGTTTTTT. Protein sequence: CSVQDRQGTNTGELFF. The J gene is TRBJ2-2, the V gene TRBV29-1; the match to TRBD1 covers 7 bases. V dropped 5 bases and J dropped 0; count of bases not matched to a gene: 9. The CDR3 consists of 16 residues. Germline CDR1 and CDR2: SQVTM and ANQGSEA.